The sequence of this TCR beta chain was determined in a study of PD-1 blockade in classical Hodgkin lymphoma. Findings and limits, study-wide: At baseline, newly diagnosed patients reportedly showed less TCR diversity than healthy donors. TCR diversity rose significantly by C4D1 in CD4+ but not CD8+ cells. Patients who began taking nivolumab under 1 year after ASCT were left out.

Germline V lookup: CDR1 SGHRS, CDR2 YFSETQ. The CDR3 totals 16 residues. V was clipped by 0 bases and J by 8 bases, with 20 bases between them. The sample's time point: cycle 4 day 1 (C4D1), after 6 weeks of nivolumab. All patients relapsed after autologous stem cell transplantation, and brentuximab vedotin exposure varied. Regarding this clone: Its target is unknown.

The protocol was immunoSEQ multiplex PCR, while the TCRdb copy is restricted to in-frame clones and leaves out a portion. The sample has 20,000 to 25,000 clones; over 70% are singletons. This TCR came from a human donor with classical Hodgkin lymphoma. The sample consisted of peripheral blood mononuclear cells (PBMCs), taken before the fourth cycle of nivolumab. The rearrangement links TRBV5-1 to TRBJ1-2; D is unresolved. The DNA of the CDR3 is TGCGCCAGCAGCTTGGGAGAGAGTCGAAGATCGTGGGGCTACACCTTC. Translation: CASSLGESRRSWGYTF.